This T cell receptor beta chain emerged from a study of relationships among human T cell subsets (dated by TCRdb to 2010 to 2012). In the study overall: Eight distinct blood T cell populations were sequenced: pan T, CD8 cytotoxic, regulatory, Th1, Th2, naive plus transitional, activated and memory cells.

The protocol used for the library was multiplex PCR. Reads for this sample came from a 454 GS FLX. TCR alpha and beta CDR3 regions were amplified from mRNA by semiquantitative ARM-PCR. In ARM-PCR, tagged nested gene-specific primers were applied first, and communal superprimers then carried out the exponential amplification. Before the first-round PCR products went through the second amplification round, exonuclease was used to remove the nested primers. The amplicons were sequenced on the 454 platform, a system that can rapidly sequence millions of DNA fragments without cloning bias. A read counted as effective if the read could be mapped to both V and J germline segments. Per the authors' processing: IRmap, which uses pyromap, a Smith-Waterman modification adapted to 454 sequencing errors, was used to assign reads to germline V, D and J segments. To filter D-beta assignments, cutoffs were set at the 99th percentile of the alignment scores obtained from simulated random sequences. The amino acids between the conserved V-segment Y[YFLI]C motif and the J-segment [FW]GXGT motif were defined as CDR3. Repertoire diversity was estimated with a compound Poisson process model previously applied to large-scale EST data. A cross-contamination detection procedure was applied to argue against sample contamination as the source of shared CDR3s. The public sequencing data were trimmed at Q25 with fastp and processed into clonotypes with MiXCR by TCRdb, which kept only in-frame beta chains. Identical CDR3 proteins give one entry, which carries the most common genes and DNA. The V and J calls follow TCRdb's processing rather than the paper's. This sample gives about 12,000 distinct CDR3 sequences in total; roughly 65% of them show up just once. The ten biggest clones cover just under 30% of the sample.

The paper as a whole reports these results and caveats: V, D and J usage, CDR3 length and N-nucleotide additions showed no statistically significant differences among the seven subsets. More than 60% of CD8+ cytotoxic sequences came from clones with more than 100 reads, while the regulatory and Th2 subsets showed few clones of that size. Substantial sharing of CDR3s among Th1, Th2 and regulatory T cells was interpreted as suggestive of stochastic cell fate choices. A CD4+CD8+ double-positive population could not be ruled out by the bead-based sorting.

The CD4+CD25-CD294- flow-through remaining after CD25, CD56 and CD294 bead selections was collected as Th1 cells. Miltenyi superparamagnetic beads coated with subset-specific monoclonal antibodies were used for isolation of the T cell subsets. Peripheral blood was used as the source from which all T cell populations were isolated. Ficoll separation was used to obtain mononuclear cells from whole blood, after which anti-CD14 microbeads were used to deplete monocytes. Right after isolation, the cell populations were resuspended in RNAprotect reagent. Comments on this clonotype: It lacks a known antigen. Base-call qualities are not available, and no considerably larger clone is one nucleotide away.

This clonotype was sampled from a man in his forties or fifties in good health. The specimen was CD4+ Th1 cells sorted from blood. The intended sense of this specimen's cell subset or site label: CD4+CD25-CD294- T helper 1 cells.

The CDR3 amino acid sequence is: CASSLAQTVNEQFF. The DNA reads as follows: TGTGCCAGCAGCTTAGCGCAGACAGTCAATGAGCAGTTCTTC. The V gene is TRBV7-6 and the J gene is TRBJ2-1; 5 matching bases give a weak D call of TRBD1. From the cysteine through the phenylalanine, the CDR3 covers 14 amino acids. Only the CDR3 DNA stays, 42 bases, in frame from base 1. The germline V gene specifies SGHVS as CDR1 and FNYEAQ as CDR2. V and J lose 0 bases and 6 bases, and a span of 9 bases separates them.